This entry describes one T cell receptor beta chain. V was shortened by 5 bases and J by 7 bases, with 17 bases between the two germline ends. The CDR3 covers 14 residues. In germline, CDR1 is MNHEY, CDR2 SMNVEV (reference sequence). The sample originates from a study of T cell responses to AZD1222 COVID-19 vaccine. Libraries were prepared by immunoSEQ multiplex PCR; TCRdb keeps only in-frame clonotypes and omits some of them. Of 89,000 or so clones in the sample, approximately 90% were seen once. This specimen consisted of peripheral blood, obtained 28 days after the second AZD1222 dose. The rearrangement links TRBV27 to TRBJ1-2; D possibly corresponds to TRBD1 (6 bases). The receptor was derived from an adult who received the AZD1222 COVID-19 vaccine. The CDR3 DNA follows: TGTGCCAGCAGTCCTCGGAGCCCCAGGGGTGGCTACACCTTC. Its protein is CASSPRSPRGGYTF.